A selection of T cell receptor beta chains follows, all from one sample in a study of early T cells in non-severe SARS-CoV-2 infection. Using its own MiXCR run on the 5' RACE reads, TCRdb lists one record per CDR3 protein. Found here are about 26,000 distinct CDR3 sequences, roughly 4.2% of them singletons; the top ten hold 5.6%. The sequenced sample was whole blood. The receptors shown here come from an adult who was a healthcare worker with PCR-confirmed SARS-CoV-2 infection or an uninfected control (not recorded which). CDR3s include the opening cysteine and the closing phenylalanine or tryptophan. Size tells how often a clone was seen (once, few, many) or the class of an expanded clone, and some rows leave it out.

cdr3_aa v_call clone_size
CASRASPVWGSTDTQYF TRBV19 many
CASSLGGLGPSDTQYF TRBV7-2 many
CASIGTGRNEQFF TRBV6-2/TRBV6-3 many
CASSLAEGNTEAFF TRBV7-9 many
CASNPRGLDTQYF TRBV12-3/TRBV12-4 few
CAIGDRLNTEAFF TRBV10-3 NA
CASRTGGAVYGYTF TRBV2 many
CASSPPSGSDEQYF TRBV18 many
CASSIMIGQGTYNEQFF TRBV19 many
CASSFTPGQPNSPLHF TRBV7-2 few
CASSLEGGGELFF TRBV7-2 many
CASSWGQGRVKLFF TRBV7-8 many
CSVRAGANYGYTF TRBV29-1 many
CASSSDQNTEAFF TRBV7-6 many
CAWSQGGNTEAFF TRBV30 NA
CASSRLEGLEAFF TRBV12-3/TRBV12-4 many
CASWGRGVSSYNSPLHF TRBV28 many
CASSQVGKKLFF TRBV4-3 many
CASSFTASGPQHF TRBV27 NA
CASSQGARRYNSPLHF TRBV3-1 many
CASSLSPHNSPLHF TRBV27 many
CASSQVLLGTALGKKLFF TRBV4-1 many
CASSLLGQGKNIQYF TRBV7-9 NA
CASSWRTGADTEAFF TRBV11-2 many
CAWSVTSGETQYF TRBV30 many
CASSPIDRPEAFF TRBV11-2 many
CASRYSNQPQHF TRBV25-1 many
CASRTSGDDEQFF TRBV14 many
CASSRGGPNQPQHF TRBV21-1 many
CASSPGQGVAKNIQYF TRBV7-2 many
CATSGGQPSGANVLTF TRBV15 many